One sample yielded the 29 T cell receptor beta chains listed below, sequenced in a study of memory CD4+ T cells and cytomegalovirus serostatus. The assay was immunoSEQ multiplex PCR, and TCRdb's table has in-frame clones only and misses some. The data show roughly 50,000 clones, with roughly 73% seen just once and 0.75% to 0.9% held by the top ten. The sort gate was single viable CD3+CD4+CD8-CD45RO+ cells for memory CD4+ T cells. Sequencing input: memory CD4+ T cells from blood. These receptors all stem from an adult in good health and CMV-seronegative.

The CDR3 is CASSPYNEKLFF. In nucleotides, the CDR3 is TGTGCCAGCAGCCCTTATAATGAAAAACTGTTTTTT. This chain connects TRBV2 to TRBJ1-4; D is ambiguous. Trimming took off 6 bases at V and 4 bases at J, with 6 bases between the two ends. The germline CDR1 and CDR2 sequences are SNHLY and FYNNEI. The CDR3 is 12 residues long. Variable domain in full (rest from reference TRBV2 and TRBJ1-4): EPEVTQTPSHQVTQMGQEVILRCVPISNHLYFYWYRQILGQKVEFLVSFYNNEISEKSEIFDDQFSVERPDGSNFTLKIRSTKLEDSAMYFCASSPYNEKLFFGSGTQLSVL.

The rearrangement links TRBV6-1 to TRBJ2-1, with unresolved D. The CDR3 consists of 15 residues. V was pared by 6 bases and J by 0 bases, with 12 bases between. Germline CDR1 is MNHNS and CDR2 is SASEGT. The CDR3: CASRVPVISYNEQFF. DNA for the CDR3: TGTGCCAGCAGGGTCCCTGTTATCTCCTACAATGAGCAGTTCTTC.

The V gene is TRBV28, the J gene TRBJ1-5; D unresolved. The V gene lost 3 bases and the J gene lost 7 bases, with 13 bases spanning the gap. Looked up from germline, CDR1 is MDHEN and CDR2 is SYDVKM. This CDR3 spans 14 amino acids. As DNA, the CDR3 is TGTGCCAGCAGTTTCGCTGCAGGAGGCCAGCCCCAGCATTTT. Its translation: CASSFAAGGQPQHF.

The rearrangement uses TRBV5-1 and TRBJ2-1, with 13 positions matching TRBD2. Germline V gives CDR1 SGHRS, CDR2 YFSETQ. The J segment lost 9 bases and the V segment lost 3 bases, leaving 9 bases of the junction unmatched. The CDR3 is 16 residues long. The CDR3 reads CASSSGLAGFYGEQFF. Here the CDR3 DNA reads TGCGCCAGCAGCTCGGGACTAGCGGGATTTTATGGTGAGCAGTTCTTC.

The chain recombines TRBV19 with TRBJ2-5, with 9 bases lining up with TRBD1. V dropped 7 bases and J dropped 1; count of bases not matched to a gene: 7. The CDR3 contains 15 residues. From germline, CDR1 is LNHDA and CDR2 SQIVND (reference sequence). Here the CDR3 reads CASNRQGGIQETQYF. CDR3 coding DNA: TGTGCCAGTAACAGACAGGGGGGGATCCAAGAGACCCAGTACTTC. Full variable domain (outside the CDR3, taken from reference TRBV19 and TRBJ2-5): DGGITQSPKYLFRKEGQNVTLSCEQNLNHDAMYWYRQDPGQGLRLIYYSQIVNDFQKGDIAEGYSVSREKKESFPLTVTSAQKNPTAFYLCASNRQGGIQETQYFGPGTRLLVL.

The chain is built from TRBV25-1 and TRBJ1-4, with D unresolved. Trimming stripped 3 bases from V and 5 bases from J, with 10 bases between. The CDR3 spans 14 residues. The germline CDR1 and CDR2 sequences are MGHDK and SYGVNS. The CDR3 reads CASSDGEENEKLFF. DNA for the CDR3: TGTGCCAGCAGTGACGGAGAGGAAAATGAAAAACTGTTTTTT.

The genes are TRBV9 and TRBJ1-6, with D tentatively TRBD1 (6 bases). This CDR3 has 20 residues. Germline-derived CDR1 and CDR2 are SGDLS and YYNGEE. Trimming left V 4 bases short and J 4 bases short, with 27 bases between. This CDR3 reads CASSSQLGTLPPPYNSPLHF. For the CDR3, the DNA is TGTGCCAGCAGCTCTCAGCTGGGGACACTGCCTCCTCCTTATAATTCACCCCTCCACTTT.

V and J are TRBV25-1 and TRBJ2-7; a possible D gene is TRBD1 (6 bases). Germline CDR1 and CDR2: MGHDK and SYGVNS. V was shortened by 7 bases and J by 4 bases, with 11 bases between the two germline ends. This CDR3 has 12 residues. DNA for the CDR3: TGTGCCAGCACCGACAGGTATTACGAGCAGTACTTC. The encoded protein is CASTDRYYEQYF.

The chain links TRBV7-2 to TRBJ2-7; 8 nucleotides agree with TRBD1. CDR3 size: 15 residues. Germline V gene data show CDR1 as SGHTA and CDR2 as FQGNSA. The junction had 4 bases not matched to a gene; V was cut back by 1 base and J by 2 bases. CDR3 in amino acids: CASSLGTGGTYEQYF. The DNA of the CDR3 is TGTGCCAGCAGCTTAGGAACAGGGGGGACCTACGAGCAGTACTTC.

V is TRBV5-1 and J is TRBJ2-7; 8 positions agree with TRBD1. CDR1 is SGHRS, CDR2 YFSETQ, per germline. V was clipped by 2 bases and J by 0 bases; unmatched bases: 4. The CDR3 length is 15 residues. The CDR3 here is CASSFGQGFSYEQYF. The CDR3 DNA reads TGCGCCAGCAGCTTCGGACAGGGTTTCTCCTACGAGCAGTACTTC.

The chain is built from TRBV5-1 and TRBJ1-4; a possible D gene is TRBD1 (5 bases). This CDR3 comprises 13 residues. Germline assignment: CDR1 SGHRS and CDR2 YFSETQ. Trimming removed 5 bases at V and 7 bases at J, with 12 bases between. For the CDR3, the DNA is TGCGCCAGCAGTCGAGGGACGAGTGAAAAACTGTTTTTT. Translated, it gives CASSRGTSEKLFF.

This chain links TRBV9 with TRBJ2-1; D gene unclear. Trimming left V 0 bases short and J 3 bases short, with 4 bases between. The length of the CDR3 is 13 residues. In germline, CDR1 is SGDLS, CDR2 YYNGEE. CDR3 sequence (DNA): TGTGCCAGCAGCGTAGAAAACTACAATGAGCAGTTCTTC. Translating gives CASSVENYNEQFF.

On this clone: An end of the junction differs from the germline gene, which may be a read error. This chain uses TRBV5-1 with TRBJ1-2, with D hard to call. The CDR3 is made up of 13 amino acids. The germline gives CDR1 SGHRS, CDR2 YFSETQ. In DNA form, the CDR3 reads TGCGCCAGCAGCTTGTTCCAGGACGGCCTCCAAGCATTC. It is translated as CASSLFQDGLQAF. Combining the CDR3 with reference TRBV5-1 and TRBJ1-2 gives the whole variable domain KAGVTQTPRYLIKTRGQQVTLSCSPISGHRSVSWYQQTPGQGLQFLFEYFSETQRNKGNFPGRFSGRQFSNSRSEMNVSTLELGDSALYLCASSLFQDGLQAFGSGTRLTVV.

The chain employs TRBV5-4 and TRBJ1-1; D is possibly TRBD1 (6 bases). This CDR3 is built from 14 residues. Germline-derived CDR1 and CDR2 are SGHNT and YYREEE (reference sequence). V lost 4 bases to trimming and J lost 3 bases, with 13 bases between them. CDR3: CASSAGTLYTEAFF. The CDR3, as DNA: TGTGCCAGCAGCGCCGGGACACTCTACACTGAAGCTTTCTTT.

The chain is built from TRBV11-1 and TRBJ2-7; TRBD2 might be the D (6 bases). The CDR3 contains 12 residues. Trimming removed 3 bases from V and 6 bases from J, with 9 bases in between. Germline V gives CDR1 SGHAT, CDR2 FQDESV (reference sequence). The CDR3 protein is CASSFWGVEQYF. The CDR3 bases are TGTGCCAGCAGCTTTTGGGGGGTCGAGCAGTACTTC.

This clone was picked up many times. The chain joins TRBV2 to TRBJ1-1; D is unclear. The V gene lost 3 bases and the J gene lost 11 bases, with 10 bases spanning the gap. The CDR3 sequence is 11 residues long. Germline loops: CDR1 SNHLY, CDR2 FYNNEI. DNA of the CDR3: TGTGCCAGCAGTGACCGTCCGGAGGCTTTCTTT. Translated, it gives CASSDRPEAFF.

The chain joins TRBV18 to TRBJ2-2; weak D call: TRBD1 (5 bases). Trimming left V 2 bases short and J 3 bases short, with 10 bases between. Germline CDR1 and CDR2: KGHSH and LQKENI. This CDR3 comprises 15 residues. The CDR3: CASSPFRADTGELFF. In DNA, the CDR3 is TGTGCCAGCTCACCATTCAGGGCGGACACCGGGGAGCTGTTTTTT.

The V call is TRBV28, the J call TRBJ2-7; the match to TRBD1 covers 8 bases. The CDR3 sequence is 14 residues long. Germline V gives CDR1 MDHEN, CDR2 SYDVKM. V lost 6 bases, J lost 3 bases, and 7 bases stayed unmatched. DNA for the CDR3: TGTGCCAGCAGCTCAGGGGGCTTTGACTACGAGCAGTACTTC. The encoded protein is CASSSGGFDYEQYF.

This rearrangement joins TRBV28 to TRBJ1-2; TRBD1 aligns across 10 bases. J lost 4 bases, V lost 5 bases, and 7 bases had no gene match. Germline CDR1 is MDHEN and CDR2 is SYDVKM. The CDR3 consists of 15 residues. The CDR3 DNA is TGTGCCAGCAGTCGACAGGGGGCCCGCGTCTATGGCTACACCTTC. It yields the protein CASSRQGARVYGYTF.

CDR3 sequence: CASSEGPRGDEQFF. Here the CDR3 DNA reads TGTGCCAGCAGTGAAGGTCCTAGGGGCGATGAGCAGTTCTTC. The V and J genes are TRBV6-1 and TRBJ2-1; D perhaps matches TRBD1 (5 bases). Trimming shortened V by 1 base and J by 8 bases, and 12 bases separated the two germline ends. The CDR3 length is 14 residues. In germline, CDR1 is MNHNS, CDR2 SASEGT.

V usage is TRBV2 and J usage is TRBJ1-1; D unclear. CDR1 and CDR2 from the germline V gene are SNHLY and FYNNEI. Between the trimmed V and J ends, which lost 7 bases and 2 bases, there was a span of 17 bases. The CDR3 runs 15 residues. CDR3 sequence reads: CASTGRGRLNTEAFF. The DNA of the CDR3 is TGTGCCAGCACAGGACGAGGGAGGCTTAACACTGAAGCTTTCTTT.

The chain employs TRBV18 and TRBJ1-5, with D maybe TRBD1 (5 bases). Looked up from germline, CDR1 is KGHSH and CDR2 is LQKENI. V was trimmed by 6 bases and J by 6 bases, leaving 18 bases between them. The CDR3 has 15 residues. CDR3 nucleotides: TGTGCCAGCTCCGCCGCGTCCAGGGAGGGTCAGCCCCAGCATTTT. Amino acid sequence: CASSAASREGQPQHF.

This clone occurred a few times. The chain uses TRBV10-3 and TRBJ2-5; D is unclear. V was pared by 1 base and J by 1 base, with 1 base between. The germline V gene has CDR1 ENHRY and CDR2 SYGVKD. This CDR3 is 12 amino acids long. Here the CDR3 reads CAISEFQETQYF. As DNA, the CDR3 is TGTGCCATCAGTGAGTTCCAAGAGACCCAGTACTTC.

Only a few counts were recorded for this clone. The chain carries TRBV28 and TRBJ1-1; TRBD1 matches 7 bases. Unmatched junction bases numbered 9, after V lost 6 bases and J lost 5 bases. The germline V gene encodes CDR1 MDHEN and CDR2 SYDVKM. This CDR3 spans 14 amino acids. The CDR3 loop reads CASSSKGARTEAFF. DNA for the CDR3: TGTGCCAGCAGCAGTAAGGGGGCCAGGACTGAAGCTTTCTTT.

A few counts support this clone. The chain couples TRBV5-1 to TRBJ1-4, with 9 bases lining up with TRBD1. With 4 bases clipped from V and 5 bases from J, the junction kept 6 bases outside the gene matches. Germline V gene lookup returns CDR1 SGHRS and CDR2 YFSETQ. This CDR3 has 15 amino acids. The CDR3 loop reads CASSTDGQGNEKLFF. Written as DNA, the CDR3 is TGCGCCAGCAGCACGGACGGACAGGGGAATGAAAAACTGTTTTTT.

The rearrangement uses TRBV28 and TRBJ2-1; 8 positions agree with TRBD1. The V gene's germline CDR1 is MDHEN and CDR2 SYDVKM. This CDR3 is built from 15 residues. V was pared by 5 bases and J by 9 bases, with 12 bases of the junction left unmatched. This chain's CDR3 is CASSRQAGGISEQFF. CDR3 nucleotides: TGTGCCAGCAGTCGACAAGCAGGGGGCATTTCTGAGCAGTTCTTC.

The chain uses TRBV18 and TRBJ2-7; TRBD2 aligns across 8 bases. CDR3 length: 16 amino acids. Germline values: CDR1 KGHSH, CDR2 LQKENI. V shed 2 bases and J 0 bases; nucleotides not matched to a gene: 6. CDR3 region: CASSPSLAGNSYEQYF. CDR3 bases: TGTGCCAGCTCACCATCCCTAGCGGGCAACTCCTACGAGCAGTACTTC.

The chain employs TRBV10-1 and TRBJ2-5, with unresolved D. V was shortened by 2 bases and J by 1 base, with 5 bases between the two germline ends. Germline V gene sequence: CDR1 WNHNN, CDR2 SYGVQD (reference sequence). The CDR3 consists of 13 residues. The CDR3 DNA sequence: TGCGCCAGCAGTGAGATAGGCCAAGAGACCCAGTACTTC. This gives the protein CASSEIGQETQYF.

The chain uses TRBV7-8 and TRBJ2-7, with TRBD1 matching 7 bases. This CDR3 comprises 12 residues. J was trimmed by 4 bases and V by 6 bases; bases with no gene match: 3. Germline V CDR1 and CDR2: SGHVS, FQNEAQ. CDR3 in DNA: TGTGCCAGCAGGAGGGACAGTTACGAGCAGTACTTC. Translation: CASRRDSYEQYF. The variable domain in full, with the rest retrieved from reference TRBV7-8 and TRBJ2-7, is GAGVSQSPRYKVAKRGQDVALRCDPISGHVSLFWYQQALGQGPEFLTYFQNEAQLDKSGLPSDRFFAERPEGSVSTLKIQRTQQEDSAVYLCASRRDSYEQYFGPGTRLTVT.